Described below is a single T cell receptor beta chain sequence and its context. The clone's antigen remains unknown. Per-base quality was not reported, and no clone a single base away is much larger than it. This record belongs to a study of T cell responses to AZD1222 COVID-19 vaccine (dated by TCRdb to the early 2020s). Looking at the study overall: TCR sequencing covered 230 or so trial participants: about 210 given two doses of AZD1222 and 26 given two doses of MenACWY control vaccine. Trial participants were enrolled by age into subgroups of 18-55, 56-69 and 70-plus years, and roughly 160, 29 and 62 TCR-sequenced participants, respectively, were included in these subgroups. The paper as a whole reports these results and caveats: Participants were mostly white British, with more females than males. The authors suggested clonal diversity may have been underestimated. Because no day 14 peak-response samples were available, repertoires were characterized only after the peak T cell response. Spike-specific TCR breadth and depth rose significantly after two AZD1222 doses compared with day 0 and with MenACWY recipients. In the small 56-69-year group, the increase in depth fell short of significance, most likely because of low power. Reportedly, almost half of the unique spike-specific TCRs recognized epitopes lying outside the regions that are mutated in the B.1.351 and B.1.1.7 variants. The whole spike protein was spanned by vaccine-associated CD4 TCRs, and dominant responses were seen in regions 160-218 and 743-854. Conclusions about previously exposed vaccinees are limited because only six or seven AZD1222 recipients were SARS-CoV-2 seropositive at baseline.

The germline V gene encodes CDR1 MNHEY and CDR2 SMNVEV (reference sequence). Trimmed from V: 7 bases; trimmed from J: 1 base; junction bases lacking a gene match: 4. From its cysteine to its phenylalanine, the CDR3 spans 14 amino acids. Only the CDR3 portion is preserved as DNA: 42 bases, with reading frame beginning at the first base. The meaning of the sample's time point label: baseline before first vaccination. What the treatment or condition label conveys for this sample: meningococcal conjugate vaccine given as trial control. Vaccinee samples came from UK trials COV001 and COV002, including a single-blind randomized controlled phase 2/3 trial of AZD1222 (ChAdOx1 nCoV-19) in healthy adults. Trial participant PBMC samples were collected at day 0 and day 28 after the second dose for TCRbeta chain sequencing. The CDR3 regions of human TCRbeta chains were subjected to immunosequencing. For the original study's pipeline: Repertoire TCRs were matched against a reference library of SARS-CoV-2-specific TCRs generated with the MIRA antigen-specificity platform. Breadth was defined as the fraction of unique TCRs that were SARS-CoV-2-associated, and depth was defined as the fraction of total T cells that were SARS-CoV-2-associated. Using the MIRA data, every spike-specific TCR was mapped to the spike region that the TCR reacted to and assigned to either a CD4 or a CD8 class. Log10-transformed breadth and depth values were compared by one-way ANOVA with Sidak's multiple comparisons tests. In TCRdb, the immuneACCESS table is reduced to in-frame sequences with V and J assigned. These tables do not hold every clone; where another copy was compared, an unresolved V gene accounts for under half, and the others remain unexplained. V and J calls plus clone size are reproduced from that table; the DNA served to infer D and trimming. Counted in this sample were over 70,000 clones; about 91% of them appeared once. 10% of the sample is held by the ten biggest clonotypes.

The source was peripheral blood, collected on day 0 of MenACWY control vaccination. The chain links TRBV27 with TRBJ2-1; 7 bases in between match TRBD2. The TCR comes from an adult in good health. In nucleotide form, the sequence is TGTGCCAGCATGGGGGGGGATTCCTACAATGAGCAGTTCTTC. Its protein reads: CASMGGDSYNEQFF.